The clone carrying this T cell receptor beta chain was seen repeatedly, ten times or more. The antigen remains undetermined. Looked up from germline, CDR1 is SEHNR and CDR2 is FQNEAQ (reference sequence). V dropped 10 bases and J dropped 4; count of bases not matched to a gene: 9. This CDR3 comprises 14 residues. Quantitative 5'-RACE was performed with molecular barcodes, and it yielded the TCR beta libraries. From the 5' RACE reads, TCRdb called clonotypes with MiXCR, one entry per CDR3 protein. The sample has 200,000 to 250,000 distinct CDR3 sequences, just under 7.5% seen once. The sample originates from a study of CD8 T cells in ankylosing spondylitis. General study points: Ankylosing spondylitis blood appeared to carry a characteristic TCR beta motif of under ten highly homologous variants. Significant enrichment of disease-linked clones was reported in matched ankylosing spondylitis synovial fluid.

This sequence joins TRBV7-9 and TRBJ2-1, with 8 bases fitting TRBD1. The source is a male donor with ankylosing spondylitis. The sample consisted of blood, either unsorted or a sorted T cell fraction (not recorded which). CDR3 in DNA: TGTGCCATTCCTCCGGGACAGGCATACAATGAGCAGTTCTTC. Translated: CAIPPGQAYNEQFF.